The table lists the clone carrying this TCR beta chain with a few counts. From germline, CDR1 is SQVTM and CDR2 ANQGSEA. The CDR3 runs to 16 residues. With 6 bases removed from V and 1 base from J, the gap between germline ends came to 19 bases. TCRdb used MiXCR to reprocess the RT-PCR reads, holding one entry per CDR3 protein. This sample has about 540,000 distinct CDR3 sequences; roughly 25% occur once, and the top ten carry 2.8%. This sample is drawn from a study of response to subunit inactivated influenza vaccine. The data also belong to a second study, concerning T cells expressing NK-cell markers. That investigation notes: The authors generated TCR beta cDNA through 5'RACE template switching with UMIs. Of eight sequenced donors, seven were HCMV-seropositive and one HCMV-seronegative. In a few donors, dominant clonotypes made up about 28.3-60.1% of CD3+CD56-NKG2C+ cells. There remained a lack of clarity about HCMV specificity of expanded NKG2C+ T cell clones.

The material sequenced was CD4+ T cells sorted from PBMCs, taken less than 13 days after vaccination. The sequence derives from a man aged 45-65 years who received an inactivated influenza vaccine. The chain recombines TRBV29-1 with TRBJ2-1; a possible D gene is TRBD2 (5 bases). The CDR3 DNA reads as TGCAGCGTCCCCATGGCGGGTTTAGCGTCCTACAATGAGCAGTTCTTC. As protein: CSVPMAGLASYNEQFF.